This is a list of T cell receptor beta chains from one sample in a study of beta chain features in type 1 diabetes. Method: immunoSEQ multiplex PCR; TCRdb's copy keeps in-frame clones and lacks some. The table includes 200,000 to 250,000 clones, over 9.5% detected once. The sequenced sample was naive CD4+ T cells from blood. The receptors were gathered from a woman younger than 30 in good health. The CDR3 runs from the conserved cysteine through the conserved F or W. Some rows have no size entry. The others give once, few or many, or a class for an expanded clone.

few,TRBV4-1,CASSQTGTSGTYEQYF
-,TRBV6-5,CASSYWGAKETQYF
few,TRBV14,CASSQGLTGGPEYGYTF
-,TRBV5-1,CASSLNRGSSNNEQFF
few,TRBV11-2,CASSFPAAGSNEQFF
-,TRBV5-1,CASSLGQGDQPQHF
few,TRBV7-2,CASSPASQVRYGYTF
many,TRBV29-1,CSVGGTITDTQYF
-,TRBV7-9,CASSLAADSGNTIYF
-,TRBV28,CASSPPSGRSLRPLHF
-,TRBV30,CAWKAAGGPNEKLFF
few,TRBV4-1,CASSQGPDRGLSEAFF
few,TRBV7-9,CASSLNPREVRNEQFF
few,TRBV19,CASSIATGYEQYF
-,TRBV2,CASSVLGGSYNEQFF
once,TRBV14,CASSQRDRFRPGVEKLFF
-,TRBV19,CASRRGGGPEAFF
-,TRBV9,CASSPGGSYNSPLHF
-,TRBV9,CASSVGGRGLYEQYF
few,TRBV5-4,CASSVGGGILAGEFF
-,TRBV2,CASSEVPSGLASQETQYF
-,TRBV13,CASSTYDRDEQYF
-,TRBV30,CAWSSYRETTNEKLFF
few,TRBV6-1,CASSLQSMNTEAFF
few,TRBV6-1,CASSAKSNTGELFF
-,TRBV12-5,CASGRGALQTSYEQYF
-,TRBV19,CASSGGQGRRTPLHF
few,TRBV27,CASSSYGTGGADTQYF
-,TRBV12-5,CASADRDYTGELFF
-,TRBV2,CASSEGWAGTDTQYF
few,TRBV5-1,CASRPGTSGTSSYNEQFF
-,TRBV9,CASSVDSRDRTYEQYF
few,TRBV18,CASSIGQYYGYTF
-,TRBV7-9,CASSLLQGRTTEAFF
-,TRBV23-1,CASSQSPGNNEKLFF
-,TRBV27,CASSLEAGVTGELFF
once,TRBV5-4,CASSLDRDVGYTF
few,TRBV19,CASSPRTGGQPQHF
-,TRBV27,CASRRALSGNTIYF
few,TRBV7-2,CASSLDRLAGGPVTYEQYF
few,TRBV5-4,CASSRTPGELNSPLHF
few,TRBV7-2,CASSLELRNTEAFF
few,TRBV30,CAWSLAGAYNEQFF
few,TRBV6-1,CASSMGADGYTF
few,TRBV4-1,CASSQIPTRLAGAGELFF
-,TRBV9,CASSVSIRGRMDTEAFF
-,TRBV4-1,CASSQDLEGAQFYNEQFF
few,TRBV9,CASSVDPSGGVEDTQYF
few,TRBV29-1,CSVDKYRQISNYGYTF
many,TRBV7-9,CASSLGQYEKLFF
few,TRBV7-8,CASSLLAQGISYEQYF
-,TRBV5-1,CASSPHGRGGGNTIYF
-,TRBV5-1,CASTHYEQYF
few,TRBV6-4,CASSDSFKRFYNEQFF
few,TRBV7-2,CASSRDRANYGYTF
many,TRBV4-1,CASSPGLAVRDTQYF